Sequencing of this TCR beta chain was carried out in a study of blood T cell repertoires in COVID-19. Study background: The United States, Italy and Spain supplied acute and convalescent COVID-19 samples. Nucleic acid was either cDNA or gDNA, and it came from T cells, B-cell-depleted T cells, or PBMCs.

The Seattle patients joined while their infection was active and were tracked longitudinally afterward. The ends were cut back, 3 bases at V and 7 bases at J, with 15 bases in the middle. CDR3 length equals 15 residues. CDR1 and CDR2 (germline): MNHEY, SMNVEV (reference sequence). Original processing methods: Quantification of nucleated cells was approximated via reference gene primer amplification. The data were produced by immunoSEQ multiplex PCR, yet TCRdb's version contains in-frame clones alone and is incomplete. V and J calls and clone size are copied from that table; D and trimming were computed from the DNA. The table includes nearly 350,000 clones, about nine tenths detected once.

The sequence derives from a woman between 50 and 59 years old with COVID-19, enrolled during active disease. The chain joins TRBV27 to TRBJ1-4; TRBD1 might be the D (5 bases). Material for sequencing was peripheral blood. CDR3 in DNA: TGTGCCAGCAGTTTGACAGCCTCTTGGCGTGAAAAACTGTTTTTT. Translated: CASSLTASWREKLFF.